The sequence of this TCR beta chain was determined in a study of blood T cells in healthy people across ages (dated by TCRdb to between 2014 and 2016). About the investigation overall: In model experiments, template switching captured roughly one uniquely barcoded TCR beta cDNA molecule for every two T cells. Donors were grouped into four age groups: young (average 16 years), middle-aged (39), aged (around 60) and long-lived (about 89). Using the same blood draw, the study looked at two additional independent replicas of 1 million unique cDNA reads for two donors, one aged 18 to 30 and the other aged 80 or older. Age-related changes in TCR beta repertoire diversity were measured in the study by deep sequencing normalized with unique cDNA molecular identifiers. General findings and caveats noted by the study authors: Total diversity estimates from one million sequenced T cells were considered lower bounds and underestimates. Compared with the aged group, more naive CD4+ T cells, fewer expanded clones and increased TCR diversity were shown by the long-lived group, suggesting age selection. Donor CMV infection status was unknown, potentially confounding age-related changes in expanded clonotypes. Observed TCR beta diversity per million T cells fell roughly linearly with age, and a significant reduction was already apparent by age roughly 40. Observed TCR beta diversity correlated strongly with the percentage of naive T cells measured by flow cytometry. Because profiling used bulk unsorted PBMCs, naive and antigen-experienced compartments could not be compared conclusively.

V is cut by 5 bases and J by 4 bases, and the space between the germline ends is 18 bases. According to the germline V gene, CDR1 reads MDHEN and CDR2 reads SYDVKM. Spanning cysteine to phenylalanine, the CDR3 consists of 16 amino acids. The sequence is cut down to CDR3 DNA, 48 bases in frame from base 1. Systemically healthy Caucasian individuals from Russia, 39 in total and aged roughly 6 to 100 years, were included as donors. Each donor gave 8 to 10 milliliters of peripheral blood, collected into EDTA-treated Vacutainer tubes. PBMCs were isolated by Ficoll-Paque density-gradient centrifugation, with at least 7 million obtained per sample. Total RNA was extracted from PBMCs with Trizol reagent, with at least 5 micrograms obtained per sample. For every donor, an aliquot of PBMCs went through flow cytometry to measure the percentages of naive CD45RAhigh/CD27high T cells. Note on this clonotype: Its antigen remains undetermined. Within one base of it there is no much larger clone, and no base qualities were kept.

The receptor library was made with 5' RACE. Sequencing was carried out with an Illumina HiSeq 2500. A second PCR of roughly 7 to 12 cycles was run with a J-beta primer mix and a sample-barcoded 5' primer. A unique molecular identifier was introduced onto each TCR beta cDNA molecule by a template-switch 5' adaptor carrying 12 random nucleotides. Each sample yielded at least 3 million CDR3-containing paired-end reads. All of the RNA was converted into first-strand cDNA using the Mint cDNA synthesis kit, with a TRBC-specific oligonucleotide serving as the primer. After uracil-DNA glycosylase treatment, a first 18-cycle PCR used universal primers M1SS and BC2_uni_R on all cDNA. The authors' pipeline ran thus. Each sample was normalized by randomly selecting 1 million high-quality reads, each carrying a distinct molecular identifier. Reads with shared molecular identifiers were discarded instead of being binned into consensus sequences. MiTCR, with a Q25 quality threshold and the strictest error-elimination algorithm, was used for CDR3 identification, clonotype clustering and error correction. A nonparametric unseen species model with Euler transformation was used to estimate a lower bound on total TCR beta diversity. TCRdb cleaned the public reads at Q25 with fastp, built clones with MiXCR and kept in-frame beta chains. Rows are unified per CDR3 protein, each entry keeping the most common DNA and genes. TCRdb's processing, not the study's, gives the V and J calls here. Present in this sample are roughly 800,000 distinct CDR3 sequences, around a quarter of which were seen just once. Clones ranked in the top ten supply more than 7.5% of the sample.

The same data also contributed to another study, on T cells of mothers and their children. The second paper states: The donors were nine systemically healthy Caucasian individuals, made up of three mothers and their six children. cDNA synthesis consumed the entire amount of extracted RNA, loaded at around 1.4 ug RNA in each 15 ul reaction. In the second PCR, the M1S primer introduced both the sample barcodes and 2-4 random nucleotides. More than 8 million TCR beta CDR3 reads were obtained from each mother, and roughly 3 million reads were obtained from each child. Thymic selection similarly shapes TCR recombination output in related and unrelated pairs, with minor effect from inherited differences. Normalized repertoire overlap in related mother-child pairs was always slightly higher than in unrelated mother-child pairs, but the difference was never significant. No persistent microchimeric T cell clones were found, with a detection sensitivity of approximately 100 clones per million clonotypes. In the study, deep NGS was used to compare the TCR beta repertoires of mothers and children, and features distinguishing related mother-child pairs from unrelated individuals were sought. Mothers averaged about 37 +/- 4 years of age and children averaged around 10 +/- 4 years. After adapter ligation was performed with NEBNext reagents, the libraries were sequenced on an Illumina HiSeq 2000 with 100+100 nt paired-end reads. To prevent cross-contamination, the mother and child libraries were prepared a month apart and were sequenced in separate runs. Between 500,000 and 2,000,000 distinct TCR beta clonotypes were identified per donor. Naive TCR beta clonotypes were estimated from low-frequency clonotypes matched to each donor's FACS-determined naive share, without sorting.

The sequencing sample was made of blood. The chain uses TRBV28 and TRBJ1-5; too little of a D gene remains to name it. The sequence derives from a boy younger than 18 in good health. The CDR3 here reads CASSPAGIGLNQPQHF. The sequenced DNA: TGTGCCAGCAGTCCCGCAGGCATAGGGCTTAATCAGCCCCAGCATTTT.